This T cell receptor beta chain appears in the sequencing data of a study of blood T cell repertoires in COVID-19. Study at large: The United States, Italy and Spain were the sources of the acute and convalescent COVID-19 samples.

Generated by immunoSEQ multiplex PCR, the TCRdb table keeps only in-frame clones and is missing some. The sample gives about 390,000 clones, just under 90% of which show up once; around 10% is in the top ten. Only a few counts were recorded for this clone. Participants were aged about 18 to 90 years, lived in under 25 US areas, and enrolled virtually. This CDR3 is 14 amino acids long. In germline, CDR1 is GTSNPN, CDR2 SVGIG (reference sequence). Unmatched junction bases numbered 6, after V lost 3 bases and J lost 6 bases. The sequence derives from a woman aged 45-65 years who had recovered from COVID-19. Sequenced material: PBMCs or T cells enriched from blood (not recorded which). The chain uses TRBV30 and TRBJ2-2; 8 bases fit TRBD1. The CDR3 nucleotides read TGTGCCTGGAGGGACAGGGAGTTGGCCGGGGAGCTGTTTTTT. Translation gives CAWRDRELAGELFF.